Following are 22 T cell receptor beta chains from one sample sequenced in a study of shared clonotypes between healthy human individuals. The repertoire was sequenced with immunoSEQ multiplex PCR; TCRdb's copy has only in-frame clones and lacks some. The sample lists 2 million to 2.5 million clones; under 97% were seen once. Sequencing was performed on naive CD4+ T cells sorted from blood. Subset in this sample: CD45RA+ positively selected. The source is a man aged 18 to 30 in good health.

The chain employs TRBV6-1 and TRBJ1-2; no clear D gene. Trimming left V 4 bases short and J 6 bases short, with 12 bases between. This CDR3 comprises 13 residues. Germline V gene data show CDR1 as MNHNS and CDR2 as SASEGT. The CDR3 DNA sequence: TGTGCCAGCAGTGCCCTTTCTATACATGGCTACACCTTC. Encoded protein: CASSALSIHGYTF.

The chain recombines TRBV10-3 with TRBJ1-5, with a possible D match to TRBD1 (6 bases). This CDR3 has 13 amino acids. V was shortened by 5 bases and J by 7 bases, with 12 bases between the two germline ends. The V gene's germline CDR1 is ENHRY and CDR2 SYGVKD. The CDR3 DNA follows: TGTGCCATCAGTCTACAGGGTTTCCAGCCCCAGCATTTT. It is translated as CAISLQGFQPQHF.

This clone was counted a single time. The CDR3 DNA sequence: TGTGCCAGCAGCTCCTCCGGGGCCAACGTCCTGACTTTC. Its translation is CASSSSGANVLTF. This chain uses TRBV7-2 with TRBJ2-6; D ambiguous. There are 13 residues in the CDR3. Trimming removed 4 bases at V and 4 bases at J, with 5 bases between. Germline V gives CDR1 SGHTA, CDR2 FQGNSA.

This clone came up a few times. In DNA form, the CDR3 reads TGCGCCAGCAGCCGGGACGCAGATAATTCACCCCTCCACTTT. It encodes CASSRDADNSPLHF. The rearrangement links TRBV4-3 to TRBJ1-6; TRBD1 is a possible D gene (5 bases). The V and J ends lost 4 bases and 5 bases respectively, with 9 bases between them. The CDR3 runs 14 residues. CDR1 LGHNA and CDR2 YSLEER come from the germline V gene.

This chain joins TRBV7-2 and TRBJ2-7; D uncertain. CDR1 is SGHTA and CDR2 is FQGNSA in the germline V gene. With 5 bases removed from V and 2 bases from J, the gap between germline ends came to 10 bases. The CDR3 totals 13 residues. The CDR3 DNA sequence: TGTGCCAGCAGCAAAACATGGACCTACGAGCAGTACTTC. It yields the protein CASSKTWTYEQYF.

This sequence joins TRBV11-3 and TRBJ2-3; TRBD2 matches 8 bases. The junction had 11 bases not matched to a gene; V was cut back by 8 bases and J by 4 bases. CDR1 and CDR2 (germline): SGHNT, YENEEA. The CDR3 extends over 15 amino acids. The CDR3: CASGPGGKDPDTQYF. As DNA, the CDR3 is TGTGCCAGCGGACCGGGGGGGAAAGACCCAGATACGCAGTATTTT. The complete variable domain, with remaining parts taken from reference TRBV11-3 and TRBJ2-3, reads EAGVVQSPRYKIIEKKQPVAFWCNPISGHNTLYWYLQNLGQGPELLIRYENEEAVDDSQLPKDRFSAERLKGVDSTLKIQPAELGDSAVYLCASGPGGKDPDTQYFGPGTRLTVL.

V gene TRBV9 combines with J gene TRBJ1-2; D uncertain. The CDR3 contains 14 residues. Germline V gene lookup returns CDR1 SGDLS and CDR2 YYNGEE. Trimming shortened V by 0 bases and J by 6 bases, and 12 bases separated the two germline ends. CDR3 region: CASSVDDLFNGYTF. The CDR3 DNA reads as TGTGCCAGCAGCGTAGATGACCTCTTCAATGGCTACACCTTC.

The CDR3 spells CASSLVASAQETQYF. CDR3 nucleotides: TGTGCCAGCAGCTTAGTGGCTAGCGCCCAAGAGACCCAGTACTTC. The chain combines TRBV7-2 with TRBJ2-5, with TRBD2 as a possible D gene (6 bases). Trimming removed 1 base at V and 1 base at J, with 10 bases between. The germline gives CDR1 SGHTA, CDR2 FQGNSA. The CDR3 runs 15 residues.

The chain combines TRBV6-5 with TRBJ1-5; a weak D match, TRBD1 (5 bases). Trimming stripped 6 bases from V and 5 bases from J, with 14 bases between. The germline CDR1 and CDR2 sequences are MNHEY and SVGAGI. The CDR3 is made up of 14 amino acids. In DNA, the CDR3 is TGTGCCAGCAGCTTAACAGGTCCAGATCAGCCCCAGCATTTT. Protein sequence: CASSLTGPDQPQHF.

The chain uses TRBV27 and TRBJ2-2; possible D gene TRBD2, 6 bases. V was clipped by 3 bases and J by 6 bases, with 14 bases between them. This CDR3 is 15 amino acids long. Germline CDR1 MNHEY, CDR2 SMNVEV (reference sequence). The CDR3 loop reads CASSFGGRRAGELFF. As DNA, the CDR3 is TGTGCCAGCAGTTTTGGAGGGAGAAGGGCCGGGGAGCTGTTTTTT.

This clone was detected once. The chain carries TRBV30 and TRBJ1-6, with a weak D call TRBD1 (6 bases). The CDR3 length is 15 residues. Germline assignment: CDR1 GTSNPN and CDR2 SVGIG (reference sequence). The V end was cut by 2 bases, the J end by 6 bases, with 14 bases between. CDR3 DNA: TGTGCCTGGAGTCGCGTGGACAGCCGTAATTCACCCCTCCACTTT. Protein sequence: CAWSRVDSRNSPLHF.

About this clone itself: Other DNA sequences in the same sample also yield this CDR3. This chain joins TRBV6-5 and TRBJ1-4, with 10 bases fitting TRBD1. With V trimmed by 4 bases and J by 7 bases, 3 bases remained unmatched. CDR1 and CDR2 (germline): MNHEY, SVGAGI. This CDR3 is 14 amino acids long. CDR3 sequence (DNA): TGTGCCAGCAGTTGGACAGGGGGAAGTGAAAAACTGTTTTTT. It yields the protein CASSWTGGSEKLFF.

The CDR3 reads CASSYLPGQGLPGYTF. DNA of the CDR3: TGTGCCAGCAGTTATCTACCGGGACAGGGTCTGCCCGGCTACACCTTC. V gene TRBV28 combines with J gene TRBJ1-2; 9 nucleotides align to TRBD1. Unmatched junction bases numbered 14, after V lost 4 bases and J lost 8 bases. CDR1 is MDHEN and CDR2 is SYDVKM in the germline V gene. This CDR3 has 16 residues.

The V call is TRBV7-8, the J call TRBJ2-7; either TRBD1 or TRBD2 may supply D (5 bases each). In germline, CDR1 is SGHVS, CDR2 FQNEAQ. The CDR3 totals 14 residues. V shed 5 bases and J shed 0 bases, with 11 bases lying between them. The CDR3 protein is CASSRGFPSYEQYF. Written as DNA, the CDR3 is TGTGCCAGCAGCCGGGGCTTCCCCTCCTACGAGCAGTACTTC.

The chain employs TRBV2 and TRBJ2-7; D ambiguous. Germline CDR1 is SNHLY and CDR2 is FYNNEI. Trimming stripped 5 bases from V and 3 bases from J, with 8 bases between. CDR3 length equals 12 residues. The CDR3 loop is CASSTDIYEQYF. The CDR3 DNA reads TGTGCCAGCAGTACCGACATCTACGAGCAGTACTTC.

This rearrangement joins TRBV20-1 to TRBJ2-1; D unclear. The V and J ends lost 5 bases and 10 bases respectively, with 12 bases between them. The CDR3 length is 11 residues. Germline V gives CDR1 DFQATT, CDR2 SNEGSKA (reference sequence). Written as DNA, the CDR3 is TGCAGTGCTGTATTGGCCGCCGAGCAGTTCTTC. This translates into CSAVLAAEQFF.

The chain recombines TRBV7-9 with TRBJ2-7, with D perhaps assigned TRBD1 or TRBD2 (5 bases each). Germline V gene lookup returns CDR1 SEHNR and CDR2 FQNEAQ (reference sequence). The V gene lost 1 base and the J gene lost 4 bases, with 8 bases spanning the gap. CDR3 length: 13 amino acids. CDR3 in DNA: TGTGCCAGCAGCTTAGTTGGGGGTTACGAGCAGTACTTC. Encoded protein: CASSLVGGYEQYF.

This sequence joins TRBV9 and TRBJ2-5; TRBD1 agrees at 7 bases. CDR3 size: 13 residues. V lost 0 bases to trimming and J lost 7 bases; unmatched junction nucleotides: 3. Germline loops: CDR1 SGDLS, CDR2 YYNGEE. The chain's CDR3 is CASSVEQGRTQYF. CDR3 sequence (DNA): TGTGCCAGCAGCGTAGAACAGGGGAGGACCCAGTACTTC.

The chain is built from TRBV11-2 and TRBJ2-1; possibly TRBD2 for D (6 bases). This CDR3 comprises 14 residues. Germline-derived CDR1 and CDR2 are SGHAT and FQNNGV. Trimming left V 4 bases short and J 7 bases short, with 14 bases between. The CDR3, as DNA: TGTGCCAGCAGCTCGGCTACTAGCCAGAATGAGCAGTTCTTC. This codes for CASSSATSQNEQFF.

This chain links TRBV5-6 with TRBJ1-6; no definite D call. Germline V CDR1 and CDR2: SGHDT, YYEEEE. The CDR3 spans 14 residues. Trimming removed 5 bases from V and 10 bases from J, with 16 bases in between. CDR3 coding DNA: TGTGCCAGCAGTGTCGGCGGGTTGGAGTCACCCCTCCACTTT. Translation gives CASSVGGLESPLHF.

As regards this clone: Other DNA sequences in the sample encode the same CDR3. The chain carries TRBV11-2 and TRBJ2-5; perhaps TRBD1 as D (6 bases). The CDR3 is 14 amino acids. The germline CDR1 and CDR2 sequences are SGHAT and FQNNGV. V lost 1 base to trimming and J lost 5 bases, with 11 bases between them. Here the CDR3 reads CASSLGSQGETQYF. The CDR3 nucleotides are TGTGCCAGCAGCTTAGGATCCCAGGGGGAGACCCAGTACTTC.

About this clone itself: The sample contains more than one DNA sequence encoding this CDR3. This chain connects TRBV4-1 to TRBJ2-7; 12 bases agree with TRBD2. J gave up 6 bases and V 3 bases, and 6 bases lay outside the gene matches. Germline V gene data show CDR1 as MGHRA and CDR2 as YSYEKL. The CDR3 extends over 15 amino acids. The CDR3 coding sequence is TGCGCCAGCAGCCAGGGACTAGCGGGCCGGGGCGAGCAGTACTTC. As protein: CASSQGLAGRGEQYF.